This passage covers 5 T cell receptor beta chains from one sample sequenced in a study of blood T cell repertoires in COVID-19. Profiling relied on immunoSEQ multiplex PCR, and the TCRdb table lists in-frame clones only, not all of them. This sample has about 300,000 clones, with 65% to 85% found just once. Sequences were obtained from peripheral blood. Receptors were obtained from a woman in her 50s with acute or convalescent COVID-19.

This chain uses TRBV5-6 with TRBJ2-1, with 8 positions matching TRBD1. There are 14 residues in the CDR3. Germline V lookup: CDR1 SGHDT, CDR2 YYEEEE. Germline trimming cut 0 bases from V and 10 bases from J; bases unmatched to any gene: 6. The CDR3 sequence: CASSLGQGSREQFF. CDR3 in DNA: TGTGCCAGCAGCTTGGGACAGGGGTCAAGAGAGCAGTTCTTC.

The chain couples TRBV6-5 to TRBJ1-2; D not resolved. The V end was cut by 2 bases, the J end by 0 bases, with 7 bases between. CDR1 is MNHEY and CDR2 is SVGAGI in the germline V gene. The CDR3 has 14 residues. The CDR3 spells CASSYGSTNYGYTF. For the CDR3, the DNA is TGTGCCAGCAGTTACGGCTCCACTAACTATGGCTACACCTTC.

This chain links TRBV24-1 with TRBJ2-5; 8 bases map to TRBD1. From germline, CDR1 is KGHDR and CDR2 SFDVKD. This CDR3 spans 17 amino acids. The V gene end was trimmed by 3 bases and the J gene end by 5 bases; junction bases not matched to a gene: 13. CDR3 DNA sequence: TGTGCCACCAGTGATCCCGTCGACAGGGGATTAGGGGAGACCCAGTACTTC. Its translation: CATSDPVDRGLGETQYF.

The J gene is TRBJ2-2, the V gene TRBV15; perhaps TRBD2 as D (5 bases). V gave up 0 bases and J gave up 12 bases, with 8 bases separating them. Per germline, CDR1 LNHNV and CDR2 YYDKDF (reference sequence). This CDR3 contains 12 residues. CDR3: CATSRDRGKLFF. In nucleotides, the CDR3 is TGTGCCACCAGCAGAGATCGGGGAAAGCTGTTTTTT.

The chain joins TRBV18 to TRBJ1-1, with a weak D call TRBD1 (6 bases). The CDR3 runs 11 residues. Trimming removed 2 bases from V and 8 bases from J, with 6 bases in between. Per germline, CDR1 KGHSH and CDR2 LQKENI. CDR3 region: CASSPGGEAFF. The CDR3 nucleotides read TGTGCCAGCTCACCAGGGGGCGAAGCTTTCTTT.